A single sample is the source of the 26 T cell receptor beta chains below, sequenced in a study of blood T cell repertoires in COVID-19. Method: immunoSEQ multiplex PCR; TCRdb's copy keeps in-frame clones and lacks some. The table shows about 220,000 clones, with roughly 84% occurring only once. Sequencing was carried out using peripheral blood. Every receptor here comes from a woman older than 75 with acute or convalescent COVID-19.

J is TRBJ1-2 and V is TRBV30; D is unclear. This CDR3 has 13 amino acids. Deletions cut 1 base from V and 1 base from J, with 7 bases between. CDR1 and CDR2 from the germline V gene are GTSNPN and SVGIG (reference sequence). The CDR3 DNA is TGTGCCTGGAGTGAGAGGAGTAACTATGGCTACACCTTC. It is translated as CAWSERSNYGYTF.

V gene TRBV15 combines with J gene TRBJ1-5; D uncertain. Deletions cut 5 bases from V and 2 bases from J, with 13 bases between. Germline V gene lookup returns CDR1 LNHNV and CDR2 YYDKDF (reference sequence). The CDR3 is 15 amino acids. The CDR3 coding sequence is TGTGCCACCAGCGGATCCGGAGTGGGCAATCAGCCCCAGCATTTT. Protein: CATSGSGVGNQPQHF.

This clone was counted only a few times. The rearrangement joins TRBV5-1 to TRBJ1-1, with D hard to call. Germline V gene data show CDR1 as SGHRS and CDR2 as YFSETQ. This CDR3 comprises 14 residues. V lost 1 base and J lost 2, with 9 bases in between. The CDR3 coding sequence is TGCGCCAGCAGCTTGAGTCACACCAACACTGAAGCTTTCTTT. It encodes CASSLSHTNTEAFF.

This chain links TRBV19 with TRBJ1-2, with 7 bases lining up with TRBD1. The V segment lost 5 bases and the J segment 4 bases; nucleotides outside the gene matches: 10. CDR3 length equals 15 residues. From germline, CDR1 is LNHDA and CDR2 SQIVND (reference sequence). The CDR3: CASSPTGASSYGYTF. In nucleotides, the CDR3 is TGTGCCAGTAGTCCAACAGGGGCCTCTTCCTATGGCTACACCTTC.

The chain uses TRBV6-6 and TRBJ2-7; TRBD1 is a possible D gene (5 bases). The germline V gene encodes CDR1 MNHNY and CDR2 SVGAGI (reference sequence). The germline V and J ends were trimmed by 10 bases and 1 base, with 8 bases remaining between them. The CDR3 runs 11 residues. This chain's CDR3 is CAIQDSYEQYF. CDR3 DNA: TGTGCCATACAGGATTCCTACGAGCAGTACTTC.

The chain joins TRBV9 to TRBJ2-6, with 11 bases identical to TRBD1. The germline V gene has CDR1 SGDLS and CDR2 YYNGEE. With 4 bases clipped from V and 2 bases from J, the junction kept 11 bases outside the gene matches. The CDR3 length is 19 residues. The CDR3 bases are TGTGCCAGCAGCCAGACCGGGACAGGGGGAAAGGCTGGGGCCAACGTCCTGACTTTC. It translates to CASSQTGTGGKAGANVLTF.

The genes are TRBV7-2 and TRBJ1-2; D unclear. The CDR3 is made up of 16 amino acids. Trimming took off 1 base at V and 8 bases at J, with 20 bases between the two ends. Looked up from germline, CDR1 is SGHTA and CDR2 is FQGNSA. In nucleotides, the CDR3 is TGTGCCAGCAGCTTAGTCGGTTTAGACCGCACGCGGGGCTACACCTTC. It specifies CASSLVGLDRTRGYTF.

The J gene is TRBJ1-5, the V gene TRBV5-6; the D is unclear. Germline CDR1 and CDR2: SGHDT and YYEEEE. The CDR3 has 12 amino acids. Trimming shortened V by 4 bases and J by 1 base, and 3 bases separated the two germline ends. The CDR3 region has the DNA TGTGCCAGCAGCCGGAGCAATCAGCCCCAGCATTTT. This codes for CASSRSNQPQHF.

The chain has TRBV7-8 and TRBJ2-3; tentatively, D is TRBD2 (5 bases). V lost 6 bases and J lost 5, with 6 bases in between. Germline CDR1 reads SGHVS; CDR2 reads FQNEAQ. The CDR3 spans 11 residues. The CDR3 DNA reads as TGTGCCAGCAGTCGGGGAGATACGCAGTATTTT. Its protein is CASSRGDTQYF.

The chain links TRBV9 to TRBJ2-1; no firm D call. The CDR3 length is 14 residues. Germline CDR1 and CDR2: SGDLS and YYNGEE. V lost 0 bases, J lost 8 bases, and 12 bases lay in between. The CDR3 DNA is TGTGCCAGCAGCGTAGGACACGCCTGGGATGAGCAGTTCTTC. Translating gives CASSVGHAWDEQFF.

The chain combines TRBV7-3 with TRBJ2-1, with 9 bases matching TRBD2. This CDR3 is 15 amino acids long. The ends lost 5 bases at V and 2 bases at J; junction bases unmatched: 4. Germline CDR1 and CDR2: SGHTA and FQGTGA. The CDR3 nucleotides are TGTGCCAGCAGCCCGGGACTAGCCACCTACAATGAGCAGTTCTTC. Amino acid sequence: CASSPGLATYNEQFF.

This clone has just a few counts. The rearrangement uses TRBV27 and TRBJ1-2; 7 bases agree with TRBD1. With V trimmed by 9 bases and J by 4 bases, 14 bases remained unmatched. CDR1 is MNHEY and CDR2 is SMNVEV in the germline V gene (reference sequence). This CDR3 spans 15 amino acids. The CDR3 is CASSTRTGGTYGYTF. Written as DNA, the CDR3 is TGTGCCAGTTCTACCCGGACAGGAGGGACCTATGGCTACACCTTC.

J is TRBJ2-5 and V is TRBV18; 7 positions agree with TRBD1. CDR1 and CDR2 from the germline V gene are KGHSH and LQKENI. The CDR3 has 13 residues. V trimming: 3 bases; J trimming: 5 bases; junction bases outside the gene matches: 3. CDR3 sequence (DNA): TGTGCCAGCTCACCGACAGGGCGGGAGACCCAGTACTTC. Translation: CASSPTGRETQYF.

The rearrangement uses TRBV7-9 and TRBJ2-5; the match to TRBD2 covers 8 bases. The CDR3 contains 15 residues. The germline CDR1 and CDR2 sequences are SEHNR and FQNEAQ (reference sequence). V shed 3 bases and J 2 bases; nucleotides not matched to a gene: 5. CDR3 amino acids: CASSFRGGTQETQYF. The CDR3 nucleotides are TGTGCCAGCAGCTTCCGCGGGGGGACTCAAGAGACCCAGTACTTC.

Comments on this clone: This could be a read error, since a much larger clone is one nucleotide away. This chain's CDR3 is CASSPGTNYGYTF. DNA of the CDR3: TGTGCCAGCAGCCCCGGGACTAACTATGGCTACACCTTC. The V call is TRBV3-1 (or the pseudogene TRBV3-2), the J call TRBJ1-2; D not resolved. The germline gives CDR1 LGHDT, CDR2 YNNKEL (reference sequence). CDR3 length: 13 residues. Deletions cut 4 bases from V and 0 bases from J, with 6 bases between.

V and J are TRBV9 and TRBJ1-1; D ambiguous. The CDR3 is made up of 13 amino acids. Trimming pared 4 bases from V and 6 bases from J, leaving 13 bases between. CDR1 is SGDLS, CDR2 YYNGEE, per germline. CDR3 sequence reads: CASSPNSVAEAFF. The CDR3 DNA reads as TGTGCCAGCAGCCCGAACAGTGTAGCTGAAGCTTTCTTT.

The CDR3 region has the DNA TGTGCCAGCAGTGGACTAGCGGGGGGCCAACGGTCCGGGGAGCTGTTTTTT. Protein product: CASSGLAGGQRSGELFF. The V gene is TRBV25-1, the J gene TRBJ2-2, with TRBD2 matching 13 bases. Per the germline V gene, CDR1 is MGHDK and CDR2 is SYGVNS. The CDR3 length is 17 residues. Germline trimming cut 4 bases from V and 6 bases from J; bases unmatched to any gene: 8.

CDR3 loop: CANFFTGTGDYEQYF. CDR3 nucleotides: TGTGCCAACTTTTTCACCGGGACGGGGGACTACGAGCAGTACTTC. The chain employs TRBV6-4 and TRBJ2-7; a possible D gene is TRBD2 (6 bases). Germline-derived CDR1 and CDR2 are MRHNA and SNTAGT. V was trimmed by 10 bases and J by 3 bases, leaving 22 bases between them. The CDR3 runs 15 residues.

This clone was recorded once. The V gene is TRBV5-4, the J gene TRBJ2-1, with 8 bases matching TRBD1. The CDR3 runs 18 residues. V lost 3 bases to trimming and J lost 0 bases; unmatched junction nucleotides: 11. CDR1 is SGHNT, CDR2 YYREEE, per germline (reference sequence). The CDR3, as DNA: TGTGCCAGCAGCTCCACCGGGACAGGAAAAAGCTCCTACAATGAGCAGTTCTTC. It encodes CASSSTGTGKSSYNEQFF. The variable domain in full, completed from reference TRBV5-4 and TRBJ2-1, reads ETGVTQSPTHLIKTRGQQVTLRCSSQSGHNTVSWYQQALGQGPQFIFQYYREEENGRGNFPPRFSGLQFPNYSSELNVNALELDDSALYLCASSSTGTGKSSYNEQFFGPGTRLTVL.

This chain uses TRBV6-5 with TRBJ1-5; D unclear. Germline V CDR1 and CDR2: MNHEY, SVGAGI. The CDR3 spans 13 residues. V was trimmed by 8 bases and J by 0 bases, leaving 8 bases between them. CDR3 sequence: CASGRNSNQPQHF. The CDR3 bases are TGTGCCAGCGGGAGAAATAGCAATCAGCCCCAGCATTTT.

CDR3 region: CASSPGGVRTDTQYF. The CDR3 DNA reads TGTGCCAGCAGCCCCGGGGGGGTCCGAACAGATACGCAGTATTTT. V usage is TRBV7-6 and J usage is TRBJ2-3; 8 nucleotides line up with TRBD2. This CDR3 spans 15 amino acids. The junction had 7 bases not matched to a gene; V was cut back by 5 bases and J by 3 bases. From germline, CDR1 is SGHVS and CDR2 FNYEAQ.

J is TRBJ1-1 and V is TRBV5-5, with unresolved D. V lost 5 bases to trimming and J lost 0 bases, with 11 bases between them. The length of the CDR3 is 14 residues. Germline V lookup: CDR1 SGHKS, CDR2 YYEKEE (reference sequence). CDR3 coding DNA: TGTGCCAGCAGTTGGAGCGTAATGAACACTGAAGCTTTCTTT. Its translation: CASSWSVMNTEAFF.

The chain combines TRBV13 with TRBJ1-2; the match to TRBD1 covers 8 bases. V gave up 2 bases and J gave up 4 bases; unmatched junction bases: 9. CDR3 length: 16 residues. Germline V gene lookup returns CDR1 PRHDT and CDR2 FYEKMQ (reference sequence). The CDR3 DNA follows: TGTGCCAGCAGCTTAAGCGGGACAGGCACCAGCTATGGCTACACCTTC. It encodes CASSLSGTGTSYGYTF.

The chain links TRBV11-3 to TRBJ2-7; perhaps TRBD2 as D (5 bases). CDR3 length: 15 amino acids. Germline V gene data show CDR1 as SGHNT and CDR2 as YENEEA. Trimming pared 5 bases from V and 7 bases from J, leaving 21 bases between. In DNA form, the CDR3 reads TGTGCCAGCAGCCGAGAGGCTCGGGGTTGGGATGAGCAGTACTTC. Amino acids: CASSREARGWDEQYF.

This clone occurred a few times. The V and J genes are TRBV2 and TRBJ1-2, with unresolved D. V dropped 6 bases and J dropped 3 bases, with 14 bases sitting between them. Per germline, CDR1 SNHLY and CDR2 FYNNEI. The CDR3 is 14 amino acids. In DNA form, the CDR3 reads TGTGCCAGCAGAGAGAGGATCCTGCACTATGGCTACACCTTC. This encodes CASRERILHYGYTF.

As DNA, the CDR3 is TGTGCCAGCAGCTTGCCTCCGACTAGCGGGGGAGCCTACGAGCAGTACTTC. Translating gives CASSLPPTSGGAYEQYF. The chain couples TRBV7-9 to TRBJ2-7, with 12 bases lining up with TRBD2. Germline CDR1 reads SEHNR; CDR2 reads FQNEAQ (reference sequence). The CDR3 is made up of 17 amino acids. Trimming took 3 bases from V and 2 from J; bases not matched to a gene: 8.